The rows below give T cell receptor beta chains drawn from one sample of a study of vaccination and CD4 T cells after COVID-19. These TCRs are of unknown antigen specificity. MiXCR was run by TCRdb on the PCR reads, yielding one entry per CDR3 protein. The data contain around 20,000 distinct CDR3 sequences, 51% of them singletons. Sequenced here: CD4+ T cells from blood, cultured in vitro, sampled before SARS-CoV-2 vaccination. These receptor sequences come from a human donor who had recovered from COVID-19. Each CDR3 is given with its conserved first and last residue. The D gene is left open where the match is weak. Some rows mark clone size as missing; the rest say once, few, many or name a class of expanded clone.

clone_size | d_call | j_call | v_call | cdr3_aa | cdr3_nt
- | TRBD2 | TRBJ2-7 | TRBV6-2/TRBV6-3 | CASRKREEQYF | TGTGCCAGCAGGAAGCGGGAGGAGCAGTACTTC
few | TRBD2 | TRBJ2-7 | TRBV25-1 | CASSESSGGRYEQYF | TGTGCCAGCAGTGAAAGTAGCGGGGGCCGTTACGAGCAGTACTTC
- | TRBD2 | TRBJ2-3 | TRBV7-2 | CASSLRSGSGADTQYF | TGTGCCAGCAGCTTACGAAGCGGGAGTGGGGCAGATACGCAGTATTTT
- | TRBD2 | TRBJ2-5 | TRBV19 | CASKASGRGETQYF | TGTGCCAGTAAGGCGAGCGGGAGGGGGGAGACCCAGTACTTC
few | TRBD2 | TRBJ2-4 | TRBV19 | CASSEGLDGIQYF | TGTGCCAGTAGCGAGGGACTAGATGGCATTCAGTACTTC
- | - | TRBJ2-2 | TRBV20-1 | CSASRTDLGELFF | TGCAGTGCTTCCCGGACAGATTTGGGGGAGCTGTTTTTT
few | - | TRBJ1-6 | TRBV6-1 | CASSRDPGNSPLHF | TGTGCCAGCAGTCGAGACCCAGGGAATTCACCCCTCCACTTT
- | TRBD1 | TRBJ2-7 | TRBV20-1 | CSARGAGGRYEQYF | TGCAGTGCTAGAGGGGCAGGGGGTCGGTACGAGCAGTACTTC
- | TRBD2 | TRBJ2-1 | TRBV20-1 | CSAPDGRALNEQFF | TGCAGTGCTCCTGACGGGAGGGCCCTCAATGAGCAGTTCTTC
- | - | TRBJ1-4 | TRBV20-1 | CSAPVFQGKLFF | TGCAGTGCCCCGGTTTTTCAAGGAAAACTGTTTTTT
- | - | TRBJ1-4 | TRBV19 | CASRTQSRVREKLFF | TGTGCCAGTAGAACCCAATCGAGGGTTCGGGAAAAACTGTTTTTT
- | - | TRBJ1-3 | TRBV4-1 | CASSHGRATGNTIYF | TGCGCCAGCAGCCATGGCCGGGCTACTGGAAACACCATATATTTT
few | - | TRBJ1-2 | TRBV6-1 | CASSRLLRANEDYGYTF | TGTGCCAGCAGTCGACTCCTCCGGGCCAACGAGGACTATGGCTACACCTTC
few | - | TRBJ2-7 | TRBV10-3 | CAISVQGDEQYF | TGTGCCATCAGCGTACAGGGCGACGAGCAGTACTTC
- | - | TRBJ1-2 | TRBV24-1 | CATSDSGAYGYTF | TGTGCCACCAGTGACTCAGGGGCTTATGGCTACACCTTC
- | - | TRBJ2-5 | TRBV7-2 | CASSLVSQETQYF | TGTGCCAGCAGCTTAGTCAGCCAAGAGACCCAGTACTTC
- | TRBD1 | TRBJ2-7 | TRBV6-1 | CASRRTGGRYEQYF | TGTGCCAGCAGACGAACAGGGGGCAGATACGAGCAGTACTTC
- | - | TRBJ2-1 | TRBV10-3 | CAISASMGGGGEQFF | TGTGCCATCAGTGCCTCGATGGGAGGGGGAGGTGAGCAGTTCTTC
- | - | TRBJ2-1 | TRBV5-1 | CASSFSRFDEQFF | TGCGCCAGCAGCTTCTCTAGGTTCGATGAGCAGTTCTTC
- | - | TRBJ2-5 | TRBV11-2 | CASSSPVGLETQYF | TGTGCCAGCAGCTCACCTGTGGGGCTAGAGACCCAGTACTTC
- | - | TRBJ1-2 | TRBV9 | CASSSGTEYGYTF | TGTGCCAGCAGCTCCGGGACGGAATATGGCTACACCTTC
- | TRBD2 | TRBJ2-6 | TRBV27 | CASSLRTAGGSGANVLTF | TGTGCCAGCAGTTTACGTACAGCCGGGGGGAGCGGGGCCAACGTCCTGACTTTC
- | - | TRBJ2-7 | TRBV6-1 | CASSVTTYEQYF | TGTGCCAGCAGTGTGACCACCTACGAGCAGTACTTC
- | - | TRBJ2-1 | TRBV19 | CASSIGHQGSSYNEQFF | TGTGCCAGTAGTATCGGCCACCAGGGGAGCTCCTACAATGAGCAGTTCTTC
- | - | TRBJ1-3 | TRBV7-6 | CASSLYGGGNRGNTIYF | TGTGCCAGCAGCTTATATGGCGGTGGGAACAGGGGAAACACCATATATTTT
- | - | TRBJ2-3 | TRBV7-3 | CASSLFEGDTQYF | TGTGCCAGCAGCTTATTCGAAGGAGATACGCAGTATTTT
- | TRBD1 | TRBJ1-3 | TRBV6-4 | CARQGAFGNTIYF | TGTGCCAGACAGGGGGCGTTTGGAAACACCATATATTTT
- | - | TRBJ2-3 | TRBV5-4 | CASSSNRGDRTDTQYF | TGTGCCAGCAGCTCTAATCGCGGTGACCGCACAGATACGCAGTATTTT
few | TRBD2 | TRBJ2-3 | TRBV5-6 | CASSRGLAATDTQYF | TGTGCCAGCAGCAGGGGACTAGCGGCTACAGATACGCAGTATTTT
few | - | TRBJ2-3 | TRBV7-3 | CASSPRLVSPTDTQYF | TGTGCCAGCAGCCCCAGACTAGTCTCTCCCACAGATACGCAGTATTTT
- | - | TRBJ2-2 | TRBV11-3 | CASSKTSTGELFF | TGTGCCAGCAGTAAGACTAGCACCGGGGAGCTGTTTTTT
few | - | TRBJ2-3 | TRBV20-1 | CSARGAGRTDTQYF | TGCAGTGCTAGAGGCGCAGGGAGGACAGATACGCAGTATTTT
- | - | TRBJ2-2 | TRBV6-1 | CASAPPGVYTGELFF | TGTGCCAGCGCTCCCCCCGGGGTATACACCGGGGAGCTGTTTTTT
- | - | TRBJ1-1 | TRBV11-3 | CASSWGMNTEAFF | TGTGCCAGCAGCTGGGGCATGAACACTGAAGCTTTCTTT
- | - | TRBJ2-5 | TRBV11-2 | CASLDRRTQETQYF | TGTGCCAGCCTTGATAGGCGAACGCAAGAGACCCAGTACTTC
- | - | TRBJ2-7 | TRBV29-1 | CSVELGQEQYF | TGCAGCGTTGAGCTCGGGCAGGAGCAGTACTTC
- | - | TRBJ1-1 | TRBV12-3/TRBV12-4 | CASSYGAGFMNTEAFF | TGTGCCAGCAGTTATGGGGCCGGATTCATGAACACTGAAGCTTTCTTT
- | - | TRBJ2-6 | TRBV29-1 | CSVSGVLSGANVLTF | TGCAGCGTTTCAGGGGTCTTATCTGGGGCCAACGTCCTGACTTTC
- | TRBD1 | TRBJ2-5 | TRBV20-1 | CSVPGQGRETQYF | TGCAGTGTTCCGGGACAGGGGCGAGAGACCCAGTACTTC
- | - | TRBJ2-2 | TRBV15 | CATSRDHFSYTGELFF | TGTGCCACCAGCAGAGATCACTTCAGCTACACCGGGGAGCTGTTTTTT
- | TRBD1 | TRBJ1-5 | TRBV12-3/TRBV12-4 | CAGSPKTGGGNQPQHF | TGTGCCGGCAGCCCTAAGACAGGGGGCGGCAATCAGCCCCAGCATTTT
few | TRBD1 | TRBJ2-5 | TRBV11-3 | CASSATGEGETQYF | TGTGCCAGCAGCGCTACAGGGGAAGGAGAGACCCAGTACTTC
- | - | TRBJ1-2 | TRBV9 | CASSASPGPALGGYTF | TGTGCCAGCAGCGCCTCCCCGGGACCGGCGCTCGGGGGCTACACCTTC
- | - | TRBJ2-3 | TRBV10-1 | CATREGDSTDTQYF | TGCGCCACGCGAGAAGGAGACAGCACAGATACGCAGTATTTT
once | - | TRBJ2-2 | TRBV12-3/TRBV12-4 | CASNYLRGDTGELFF | TGTGCCAGCAACTATCTAAGGGGGGACACCGGGGAGCTGTTTTTT
- | - | TRBJ2-2 | TRBV19 | CASSVGLYRNTGELFF | TGTGCCAGTAGTGTAGGACTGTACCGGAACACCGGGGAGCTGTTTTTT
- | - | TRBJ2-2 | TRBV2 | CASGRDNTGELFF | TGTGCCAGCGGGCGGGATAACACCGGGGAGCTGTTTTTT
- | - | TRBJ1-1 | TRBV7-3 | CASSRQPNTEAFF | TGTGCCAGCAGCCGCCAACCGAACACTGAAGCTTTCTTT
- | - | TRBJ2-2 | TRBV24-1 | CATSDNRGEGTGELFF | TGTGCCACCAGTGATAATAGGGGAGAAGGCACCGGGGAGCTGTTTTTT
- | - | TRBJ1-5 | TRBV28 | CASSFSSKGTTYNQPQHF | TGTGCCAGCAGTTTCAGTTCCAAGGGGACAACGTACAATCAGCCCCAGCATTTT
few | - | TRBJ1-3 | TRBV10-3 | CAITAGKGSGNTIYF | TGTGCCATCACGGCAGGGAAAGGTTCTGGAAACACCATATATTTT
- | TRBD1 | TRBJ1-1 | TRBV7-9 | CASSREGGRGTEAFF | TGTGCCAGCAGCCGAGAAGGGGGCCGGGGAACTGAAGCTTTCTTT
- | - | TRBJ2-1 | TRBV2 | CASTSTYNEQFF | TGTGCCAGCACTTCCACGTACAATGAGCAGTTCTTC
- | - | TRBJ2-5 | TRBV7-6 | CASSLTTDSQETQYF | TGTGCCAGCAGCTTAACAACAGACAGCCAAGAGACCCAGTACTTC
few | - | TRBJ2-3 | TRBV28 | CASSFGQLEGRGQYF | TGTGCCAGCAGTTTCGGGCAGCTCGAGGGCAGGGGGCAGTATTTT